This TCR beta chain stems from a study of CXCR3-negative and CXCR3-positive naive CD8 T cells. Points from the study as a whole: Greater hydrophobicity was found in TRB CDR3s of CXCR3-positive naive cells than of CXCR3-negative naive cells. With CXCR3 expression partially decreased after cryopreservation, most assays relied on fresh PBMCs. CXCR3-negative and CXCR3-positive naive cells shared comparable TRBV-TRBJ usage, but memory cells did not. Comparison of naive subsets found surface CD5 to be comparable, and TCR strength was inferred on the basis of TRB CDR3 properties.

The CDR3 length is 15 residues. Points on this clonotype: Its antigen is currently unknown.

Libraries were UMI-labeled 5' RACE TRB cDNA. TCRdb re-analyzed the 5' RACE reads; it lists each CDR3 protein once, without DNA. Across around 56,000 distinct CDR3 sequences, the top ten clones capture 0.4% to 0.5% of the sample. The rearrangement uses TRBV12-3 or TRBV12-4 and TRBJ2-2; with no DNA, the TCRdb D assignment of TRBD1 cannot be verified. The clonotype originates from a human donor in good health. Some clones in this sample may be carry-over from other donors' samples. Material for sequencing was naive CXCR3- CD8+ T cells from blood. Subset: CD45RO-CCR7+CD27+CD95- naive CD8+ T cells lacking CXCR3 (TNR3-). The CDR3 spells CASSFQGNGQRELFF.